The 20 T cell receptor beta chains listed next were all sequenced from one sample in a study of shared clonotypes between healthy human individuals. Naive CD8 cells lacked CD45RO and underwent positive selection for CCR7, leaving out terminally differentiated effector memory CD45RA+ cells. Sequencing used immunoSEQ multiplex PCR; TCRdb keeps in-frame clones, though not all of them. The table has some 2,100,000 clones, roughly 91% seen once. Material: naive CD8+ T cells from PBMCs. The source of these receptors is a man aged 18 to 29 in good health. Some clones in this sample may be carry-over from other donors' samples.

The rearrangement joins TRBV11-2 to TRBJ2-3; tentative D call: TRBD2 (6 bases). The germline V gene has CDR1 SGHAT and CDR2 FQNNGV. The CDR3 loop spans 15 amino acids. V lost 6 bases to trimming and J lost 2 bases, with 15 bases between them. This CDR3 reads CASRSPRDVTDTQYF. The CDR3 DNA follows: TGTGCCAGCAGGTCACCGCGGGACGTCACAGATACGCAGTATTTT.

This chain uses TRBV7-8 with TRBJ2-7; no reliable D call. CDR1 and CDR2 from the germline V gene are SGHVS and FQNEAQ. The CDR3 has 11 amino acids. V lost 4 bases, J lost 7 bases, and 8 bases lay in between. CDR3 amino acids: CASSSIDEQYF. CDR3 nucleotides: TGTGCCAGCAGCTCCATCGATGAGCAGTACTTC. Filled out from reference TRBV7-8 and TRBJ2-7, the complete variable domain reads GAGVSQSPRYKVAKRGQDVALRCDPISGHVSLFWYQQALGQGPEFLTYFQNEAQLDKSGLPSDRFFAERPEGSVSTLKIQRTQQEDSAVYLCASSSIDEQYFGPGTRLTVT.

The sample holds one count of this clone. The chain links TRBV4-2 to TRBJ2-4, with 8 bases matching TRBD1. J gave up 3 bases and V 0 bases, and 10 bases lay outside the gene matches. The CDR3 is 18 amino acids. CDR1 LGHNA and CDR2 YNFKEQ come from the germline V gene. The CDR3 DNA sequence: TGTGCCAGCAGCCAAGATACGTGGACAGGGAAGGACAAAAACATTCAGTACTTC. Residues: CASSQDTWTGKDKNIQYF.

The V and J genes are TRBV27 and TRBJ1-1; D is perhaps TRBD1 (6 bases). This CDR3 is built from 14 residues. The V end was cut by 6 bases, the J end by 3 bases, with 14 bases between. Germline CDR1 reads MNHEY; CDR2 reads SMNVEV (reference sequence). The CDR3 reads CASSWEGGHTEAFF. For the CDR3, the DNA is TGTGCCAGCAGCTGGGAAGGGGGTCACACTGAAGCTTTCTTT.

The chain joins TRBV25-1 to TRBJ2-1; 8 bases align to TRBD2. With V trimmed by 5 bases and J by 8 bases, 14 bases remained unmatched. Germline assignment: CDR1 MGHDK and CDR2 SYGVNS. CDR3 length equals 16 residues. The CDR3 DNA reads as TGTGCCAGCAGTACCACTAGCGGTCCCCGAATAGATGAGCAGTTCTTC. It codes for CASSTTSGPRIDEQFF.

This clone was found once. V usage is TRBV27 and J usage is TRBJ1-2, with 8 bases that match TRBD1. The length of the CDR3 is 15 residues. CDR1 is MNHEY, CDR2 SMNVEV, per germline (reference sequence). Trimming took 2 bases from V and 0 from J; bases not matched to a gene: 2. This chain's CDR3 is CASSLRTGTNYGYTF. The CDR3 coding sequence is TGTGCCAGCAGTTTAAGGACAGGGACTAACTATGGCTACACCTTC.

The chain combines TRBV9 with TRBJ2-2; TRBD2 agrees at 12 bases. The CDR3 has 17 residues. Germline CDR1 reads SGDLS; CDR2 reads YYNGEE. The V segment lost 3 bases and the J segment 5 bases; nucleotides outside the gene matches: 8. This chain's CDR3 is CASSEKTSGSGTGELFF. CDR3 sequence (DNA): TGTGCCAGCAGCGAGAAGACTAGCGGGAGTGGTACCGGGGAGCTGTTTTTT.

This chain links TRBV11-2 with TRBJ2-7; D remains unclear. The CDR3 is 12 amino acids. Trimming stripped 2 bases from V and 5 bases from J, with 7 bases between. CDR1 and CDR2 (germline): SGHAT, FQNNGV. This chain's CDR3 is CASSLWVHEQYF. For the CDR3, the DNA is TGTGCCAGCAGCTTATGGGTCCACGAGCAGTACTTC.

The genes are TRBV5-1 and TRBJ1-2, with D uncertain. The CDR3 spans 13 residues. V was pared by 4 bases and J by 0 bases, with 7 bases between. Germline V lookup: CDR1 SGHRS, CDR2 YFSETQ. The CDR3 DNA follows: TGCGCCAGCAGCCTCCGGCCTAACTATGGCTACACCTTC. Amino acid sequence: CASSLRPNYGYTF.

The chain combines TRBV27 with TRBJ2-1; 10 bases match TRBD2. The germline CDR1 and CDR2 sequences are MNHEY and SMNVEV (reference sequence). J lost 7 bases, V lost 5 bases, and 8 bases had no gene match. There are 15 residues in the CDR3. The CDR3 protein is CASSTPASGRNEQFF. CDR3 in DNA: TGTGCCAGCAGTACCCCGGCTAGCGGGAGAAATGAGCAGTTCTTC.

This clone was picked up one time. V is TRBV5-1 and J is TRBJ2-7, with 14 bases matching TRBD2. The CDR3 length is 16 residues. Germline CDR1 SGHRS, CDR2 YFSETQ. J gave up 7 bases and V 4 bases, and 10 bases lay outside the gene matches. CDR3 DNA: TGCGCCAGCAGCCTAGGGCCGGGACTAGCGGGAGTAGAGCAGTACTTC. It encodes CASSLGPGLAGVEQYF. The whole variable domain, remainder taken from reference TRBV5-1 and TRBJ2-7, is KAGVTQTPRYLIKTRGQQVTLSCSPISGHRSVSWYQQTPGQGLQFLFEYFSETQRNKGNFPGRFSGRQFSNSRSEMNVSTLELGDSALYLCASSLGPGLAGVEQYFGPGTRLTVT.

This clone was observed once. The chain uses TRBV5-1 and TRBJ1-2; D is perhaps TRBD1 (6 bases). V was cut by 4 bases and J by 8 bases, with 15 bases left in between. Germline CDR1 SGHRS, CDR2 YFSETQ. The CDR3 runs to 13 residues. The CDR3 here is CASSAGRTEGYTF. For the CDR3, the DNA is TGCGCCAGCAGCGCCGGGAGGACAGAAGGCTACACCTTC.

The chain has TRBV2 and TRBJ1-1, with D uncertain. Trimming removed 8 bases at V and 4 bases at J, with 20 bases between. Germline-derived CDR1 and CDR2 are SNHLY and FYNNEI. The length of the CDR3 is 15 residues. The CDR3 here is CASLPEKPRATEAFF. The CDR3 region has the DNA TGTGCCAGCCTACCCGAGAAGCCCCGGGCCACTGAAGCTTTCTTT.

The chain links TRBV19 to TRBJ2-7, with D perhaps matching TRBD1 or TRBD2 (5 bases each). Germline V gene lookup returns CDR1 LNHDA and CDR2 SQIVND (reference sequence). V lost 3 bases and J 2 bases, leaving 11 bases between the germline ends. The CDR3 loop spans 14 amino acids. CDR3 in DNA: TGTGCCAGTAGTATCGGTGGGGGACCCTACGAGCAGTACTTC. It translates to CASSIGGGPYEQYF.

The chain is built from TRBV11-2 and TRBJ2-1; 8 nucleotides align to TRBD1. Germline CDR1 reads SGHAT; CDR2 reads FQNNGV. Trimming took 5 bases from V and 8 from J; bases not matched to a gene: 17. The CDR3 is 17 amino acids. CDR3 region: CASSTKVLQGAKDEQFF. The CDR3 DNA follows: TGTGCCAGCAGCACAAAGGTCTTGCAGGGGGCGAAAGATGAGCAGTTCTTC.

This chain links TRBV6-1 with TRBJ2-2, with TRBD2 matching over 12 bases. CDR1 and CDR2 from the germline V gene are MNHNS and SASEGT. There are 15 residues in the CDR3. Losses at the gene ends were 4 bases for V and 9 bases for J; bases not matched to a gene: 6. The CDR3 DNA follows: TGTGCCAGCAGTGCTAGCGGGAGGGGGTACCGGGAGCTGTTTTTT. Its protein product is CASSASGRGYRELFF.

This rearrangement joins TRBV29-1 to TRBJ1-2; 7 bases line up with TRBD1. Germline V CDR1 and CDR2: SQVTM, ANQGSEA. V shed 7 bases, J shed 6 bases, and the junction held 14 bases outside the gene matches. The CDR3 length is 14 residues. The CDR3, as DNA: TGCAGCGGGCGAGCGGGACAGTTTCCCCATGGCTACACCTTC. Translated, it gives CSGRAGQFPHGYTF. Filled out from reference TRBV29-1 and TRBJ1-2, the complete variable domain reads SAVISQKPSRDICQRGTSLTIQCQVDSQVTMMFWYRQQPGQSLTLIATANQGSEATYESGFVIDKFPISRPNLTFSTLTVSNMSPEDSSIYLCSGRAGQFPHGYTFGSGTRLTVV.

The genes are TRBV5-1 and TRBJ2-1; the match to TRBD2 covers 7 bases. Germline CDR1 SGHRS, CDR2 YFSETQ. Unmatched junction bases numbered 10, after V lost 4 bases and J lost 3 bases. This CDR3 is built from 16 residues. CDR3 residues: CASSGPFRTSYNEQFF. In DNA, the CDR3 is TGCGCCAGCAGCGGACCGTTTCGGACTAGCTACAATGAGCAGTTCTTC.

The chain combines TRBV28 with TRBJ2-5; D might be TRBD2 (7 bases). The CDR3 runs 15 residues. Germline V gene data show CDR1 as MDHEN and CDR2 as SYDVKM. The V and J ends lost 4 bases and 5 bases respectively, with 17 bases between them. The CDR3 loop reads CASSSVRGGGETQYF. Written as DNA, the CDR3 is TGTGCCAGCAGTTCCGTGCGCGGGGGCGGGGAGACCCAGTACTTC.

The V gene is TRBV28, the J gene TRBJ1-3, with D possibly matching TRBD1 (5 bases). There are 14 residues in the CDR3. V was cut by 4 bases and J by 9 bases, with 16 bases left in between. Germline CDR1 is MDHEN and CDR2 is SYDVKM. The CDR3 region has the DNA TGTGCCAGCAGTTCCACTGGCAGGGTTGCCACCATATATTTT. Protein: CASSSTGRVATIYF.